Reported below is one T cell receptor (beta chain). These data originate in a study of blood T cell repertoires in COVID-19. Some clones are missing from TCRdb's copy, which holds only in-frame ones; the method was immunoSEQ multiplex PCR. Of 200,000 to 250,000 clones listed, roughly 84% are singletons. The CDR3 contains 15 residues. V lost 4 bases to trimming and J lost 1 base; unmatched junction nucleotides: 2. CDR1 is SGDLS and CDR2 is YYNGEE in the germline V gene. The origin of this receptor is a man between 50 and 59 years old who had recovered from COVID-19. The rearrangement joins TRBV9 to TRBJ2-1, with TRBD1 identical over 10 bases. The sample consisted of peripheral blood. CDR3 coding DNA: TGTGCCAGCAGCATGGGACAGGGGTCCTACAATGAGCAGTTCTTC. Translated, it gives CASSMGQGSYNEQFF.